What follows is one T cell receptor (beta chain) and its context. The data are from a study of blood T cell repertoires in COVID-19. Study overall: Some COVID-19 samples were acute and others convalescent; all came from the United States, Italy and Spain. PBMCs, B-cell-depleted T cells, or T cells provided the cDNA or gDNA that made up the material.

The method was immunoSEQ multiplex PCR; TCRdb's version includes in-frame clones alone and lacks a portion of them. The table includes some 120,000 clones, about 83% detected once. This CDR3 is built from 15 residues. V lost 4 bases to trimming and J lost 2 bases, with 13 bases between them. Per the germline V gene, CDR1 is SGHRS and CDR2 is YFSETQ. The receptor was isolated from a man aged 60-69 years with acute or convalescent COVID-19. Specimen: peripheral blood. The chain carries TRBV5-1 and TRBJ1-3; D remains unclear. CDR3 coding DNA: TGCGCCAGCAGCCCGGTGGTCGGGGCTGGAAACACCATATATTTT. Translation gives CASSPVVGAGNTIYF.